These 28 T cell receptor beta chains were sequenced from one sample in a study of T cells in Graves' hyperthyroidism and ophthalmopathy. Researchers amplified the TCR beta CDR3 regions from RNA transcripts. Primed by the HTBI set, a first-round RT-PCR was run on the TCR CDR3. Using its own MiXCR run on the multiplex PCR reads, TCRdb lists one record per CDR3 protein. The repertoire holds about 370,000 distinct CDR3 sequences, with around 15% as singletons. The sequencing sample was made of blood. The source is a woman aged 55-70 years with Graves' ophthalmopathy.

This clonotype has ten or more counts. CDR3 in amino acids: CAISALQGPTYEQYF. CDR3 coding DNA: TGTGCCATCAGTGCGCTACAGGGGCCCACCTACGAGCAGTACTTC. The chain links TRBV10-3 to TRBJ2-7; 7 bases agree with TRBD1. The V gene's germline CDR1 is ENHRY and CDR2 SYGVKD. CDR3 length: 15 residues. Trimming cost V 4 bases and J 2 bases; bases outside gene matches: 8.

CDR3 amino acids: CASSPPPGRTPEYEQYF. Here the CDR3 DNA reads TGTGCCAGCAGCCCACCTCCGGGCCGCACTCCCGAGTACGAGCAGTACTTC. The chain links TRBV7-8 to TRBJ2-7; no clear D gene. Germline lookup yields CDR1 SGHVS and CDR2 FQNEAQ. The CDR3 contains 17 residues. Deletions cut 5 bases from V and 4 bases from J, with 24 bases between.

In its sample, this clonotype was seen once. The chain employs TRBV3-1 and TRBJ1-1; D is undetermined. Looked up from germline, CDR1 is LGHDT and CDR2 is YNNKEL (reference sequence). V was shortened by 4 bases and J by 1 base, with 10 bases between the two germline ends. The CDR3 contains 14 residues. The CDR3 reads CASSPRWANTEAFF. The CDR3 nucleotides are TGTGCCAGCAGCCCTAGGTGGGCGAACACTGAAGCTTTCTTT.

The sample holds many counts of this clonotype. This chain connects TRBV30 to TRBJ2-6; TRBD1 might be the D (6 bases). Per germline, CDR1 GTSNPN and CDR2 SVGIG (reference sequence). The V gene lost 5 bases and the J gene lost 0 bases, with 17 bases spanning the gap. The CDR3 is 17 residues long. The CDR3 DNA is TGTGCCTGGGCCGCAGGGGACGTCCTCTCTGGGGCCAACGTCCTGACTTTC. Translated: CAWAAGDVLSGANVLTF.

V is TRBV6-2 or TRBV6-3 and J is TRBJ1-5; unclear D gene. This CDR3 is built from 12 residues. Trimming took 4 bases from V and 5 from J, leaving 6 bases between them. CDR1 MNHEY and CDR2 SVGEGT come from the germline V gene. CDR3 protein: CASSWDYQPQHF. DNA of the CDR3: TGTGCCAGCAGTTGGGATTATCAGCCCCAGCATTTT.

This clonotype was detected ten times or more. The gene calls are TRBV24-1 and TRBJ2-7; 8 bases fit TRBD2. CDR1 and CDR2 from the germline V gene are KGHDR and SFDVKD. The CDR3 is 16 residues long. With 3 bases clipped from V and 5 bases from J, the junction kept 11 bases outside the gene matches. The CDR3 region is CATSDSRGRKEDEQYF. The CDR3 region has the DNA TGTGCCACCAGTGATAGTCGCGGGAGGAAAGAGGACGAGCAGTACTTC.

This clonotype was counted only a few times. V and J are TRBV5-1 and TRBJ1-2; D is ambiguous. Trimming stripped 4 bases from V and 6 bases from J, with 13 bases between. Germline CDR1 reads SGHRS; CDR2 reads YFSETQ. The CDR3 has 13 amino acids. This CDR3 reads CASSPSREDGYTF. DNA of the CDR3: TGCGCCAGCAGCCCAAGTCGGGAGGATGGCTACACCTTC.

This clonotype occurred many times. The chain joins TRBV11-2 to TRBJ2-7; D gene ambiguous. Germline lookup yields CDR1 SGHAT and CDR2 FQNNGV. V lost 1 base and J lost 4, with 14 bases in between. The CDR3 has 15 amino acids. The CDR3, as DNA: TGTGCCAGCAGCTTAGTAGCCACCCCTGGATACGAGCAGTACTTC. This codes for CASSLVATPGYEQYF.

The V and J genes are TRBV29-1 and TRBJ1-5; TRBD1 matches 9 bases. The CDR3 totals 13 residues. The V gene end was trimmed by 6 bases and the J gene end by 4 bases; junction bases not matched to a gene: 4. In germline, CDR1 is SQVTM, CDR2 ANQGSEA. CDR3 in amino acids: CSVATGGNQPQHF. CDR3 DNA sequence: TGCAGCGTGGCGACAGGGGGGAATCAGCCCCAGCATTTT.

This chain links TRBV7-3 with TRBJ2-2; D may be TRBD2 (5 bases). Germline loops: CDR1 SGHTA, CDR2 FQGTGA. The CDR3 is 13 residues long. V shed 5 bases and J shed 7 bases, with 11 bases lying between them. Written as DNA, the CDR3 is TGTGCCAGCAGCCCCCCTAGCCTCGGGGAGCTGTTTTTT. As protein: CASSPPSLGELFF. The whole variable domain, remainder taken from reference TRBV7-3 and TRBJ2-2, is GAGVSQTPSNKVTEKGKYVELRCDPISGHTALYWYRQSLGQGPEFLIYFQGTGAADDSGLPNDRFFAVRPEGSVSTLKIQRTERGDSAVYLCASSPPSLGELFFGEGSRLTVL.

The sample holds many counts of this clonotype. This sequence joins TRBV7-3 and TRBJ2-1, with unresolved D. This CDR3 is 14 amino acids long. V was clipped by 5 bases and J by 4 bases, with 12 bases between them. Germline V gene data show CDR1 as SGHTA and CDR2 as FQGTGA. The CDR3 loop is CASSPTGGYNEQFF. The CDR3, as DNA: TGTGCCAGCAGCCCTACTGGTGGTTACAATGAGCAGTTCTTC.

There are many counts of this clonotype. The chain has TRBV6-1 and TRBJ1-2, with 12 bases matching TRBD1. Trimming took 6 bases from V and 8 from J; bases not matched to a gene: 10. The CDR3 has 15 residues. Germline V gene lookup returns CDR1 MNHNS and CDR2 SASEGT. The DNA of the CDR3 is TGTGCCAGCAGGCTACCGGGACAGGGGGCTCAGGGCTACACCTTC. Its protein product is CASRLPGQGAQGYTF.

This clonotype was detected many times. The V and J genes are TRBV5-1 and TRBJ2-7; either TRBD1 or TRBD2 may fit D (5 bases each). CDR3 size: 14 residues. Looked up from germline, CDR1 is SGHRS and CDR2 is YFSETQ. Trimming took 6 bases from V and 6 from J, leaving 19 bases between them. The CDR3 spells CASTPYGTPSEQYF. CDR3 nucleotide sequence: TGCGCCAGCACGCCGTACGGGACCCCCAGCGAGCAGTACTTC.

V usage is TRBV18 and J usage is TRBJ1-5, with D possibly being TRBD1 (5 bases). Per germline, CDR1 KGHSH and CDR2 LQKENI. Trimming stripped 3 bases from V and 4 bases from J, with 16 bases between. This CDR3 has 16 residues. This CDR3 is CASSPDQLGGNQPQHF. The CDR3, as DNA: TGTGCCAGCTCACCGGACCAGCTGGGGGGTAATCAGCCCCAGCATTTT. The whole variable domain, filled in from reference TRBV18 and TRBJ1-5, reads NAGVMQNPRHLVRRRGQEARLRCSPMKGHSHVYWYRQLPEEGLKFMVYLQKENIIDESGMPKERFSAEFPKEGPSILRIQQVVRGDSAAYFCASSPDQLGGNQPQHFGDGTRLSIL.

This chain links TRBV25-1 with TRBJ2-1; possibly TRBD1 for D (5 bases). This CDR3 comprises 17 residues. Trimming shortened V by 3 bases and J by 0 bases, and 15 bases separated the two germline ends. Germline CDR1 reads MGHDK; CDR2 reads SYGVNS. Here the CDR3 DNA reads TGTGCCAGCAGTGACATGGGGCAGCTGAGCTCCTACAATGAGCAGTTCTTC. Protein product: CASSDMGQLSSYNEQFF. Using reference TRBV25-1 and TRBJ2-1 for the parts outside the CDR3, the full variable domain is EADIYQTPRYLVIGTGKKITLECSQTMGHDKMYWYQQDPGMELHLIHYSYGVNSTEKGDLSSESTVSRIRTEHFPLTLESARPSHTSQYLCASSDMGQLSSYNEQFFGPGTRLTVL.

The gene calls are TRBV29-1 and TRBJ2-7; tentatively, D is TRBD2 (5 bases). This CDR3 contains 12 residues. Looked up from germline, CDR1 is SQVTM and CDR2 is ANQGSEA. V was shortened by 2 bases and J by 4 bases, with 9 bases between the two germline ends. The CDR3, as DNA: TGCAGCGTTGAACGGCCGGGATACGAGCAGTACTTC. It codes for CSVERPGYEQYF.

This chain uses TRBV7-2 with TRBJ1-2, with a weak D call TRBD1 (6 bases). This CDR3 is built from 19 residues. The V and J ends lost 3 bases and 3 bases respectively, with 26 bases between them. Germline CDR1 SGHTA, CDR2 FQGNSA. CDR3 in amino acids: CASSFPTRGSREKDYGYTF. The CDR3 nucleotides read TGTGCCAGCAGCTTCCCCACCAGGGGTTCCAGAGAGAAGGACTATGGCTACACCTTC.

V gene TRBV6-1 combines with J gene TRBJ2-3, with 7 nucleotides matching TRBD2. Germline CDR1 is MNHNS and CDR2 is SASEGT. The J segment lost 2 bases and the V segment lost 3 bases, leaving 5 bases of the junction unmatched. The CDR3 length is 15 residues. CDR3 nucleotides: TGTGCCAGCAGTGATGGAGCGGGGCCCACAGATACGCAGTATTTT. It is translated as CASSDGAGPTDTQYF.

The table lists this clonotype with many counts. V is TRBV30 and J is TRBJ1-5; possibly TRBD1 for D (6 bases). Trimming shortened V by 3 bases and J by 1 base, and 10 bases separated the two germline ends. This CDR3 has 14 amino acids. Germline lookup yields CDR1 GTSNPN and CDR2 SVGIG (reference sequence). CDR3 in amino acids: CAWSAGGSNQPQHF. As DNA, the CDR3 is TGTGCCTGGAGCGCCGGGGGCAGCAATCAGCCCCAGCATTTT.

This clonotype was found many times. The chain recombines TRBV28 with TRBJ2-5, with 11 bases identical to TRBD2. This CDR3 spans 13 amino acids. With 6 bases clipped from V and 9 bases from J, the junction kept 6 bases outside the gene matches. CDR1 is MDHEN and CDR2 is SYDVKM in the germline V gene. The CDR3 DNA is TGTGCCAGCAGGATTAGCGGGAGGGTACCCCAGTACTTC. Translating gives CASRISGRVPQYF.

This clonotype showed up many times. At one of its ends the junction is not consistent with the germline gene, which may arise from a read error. In DNA form, the CDR3 reads TGTGCCAGCTCACCTCGGACAGGGGCGAACTATGGCTACACCTTC. It is translated as CASSPRTGANYGYTF. The genes are TRBV4-1 and TRBJ1-2; 9 bases are a match to TRBD1. Looked up from germline, CDR1 is MGHRA and CDR2 is YSYEKL. The CDR3 is 15 residues long.

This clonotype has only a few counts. Here the CDR3 reads CASSYTGTQETQYF. Written as DNA, the CDR3 is TGTGCCAGCAGTTATACAGGGACACAAGAGACCCAGTACTTC. The chain employs TRBV3-1 and TRBJ2-5; D perhaps matches TRBD1 (6 bases). Germline V gives CDR1 LGHDT, CDR2 YNNKEL (reference sequence). The CDR3 loop spans 14 amino acids. The germline V and J ends were trimmed by 6 bases and 2 bases, with 13 bases remaining between them.

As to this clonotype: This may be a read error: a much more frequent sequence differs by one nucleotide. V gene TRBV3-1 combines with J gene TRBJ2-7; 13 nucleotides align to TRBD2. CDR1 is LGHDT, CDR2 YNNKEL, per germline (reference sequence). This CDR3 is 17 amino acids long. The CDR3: CVSSQDQLAGGPGEQYF. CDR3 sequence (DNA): TGTGTCAGCAGCCAAGATCAACTAGCGGGAGGGCCGGGGGAGCAGTACTTC.

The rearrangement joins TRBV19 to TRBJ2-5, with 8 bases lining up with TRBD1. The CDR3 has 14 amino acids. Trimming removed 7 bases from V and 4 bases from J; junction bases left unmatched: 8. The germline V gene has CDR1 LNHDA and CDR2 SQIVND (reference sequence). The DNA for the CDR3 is TGTGCCAGTACCAACCAGGGGGCCATAGAGACCCAGTACTTC. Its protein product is CASTNQGAIETQYF.

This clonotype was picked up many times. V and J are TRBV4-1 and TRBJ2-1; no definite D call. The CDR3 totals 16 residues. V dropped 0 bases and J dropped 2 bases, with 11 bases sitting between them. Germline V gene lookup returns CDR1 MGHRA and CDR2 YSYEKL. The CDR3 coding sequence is TGCGCCAGCAGCCAAGACTCGCCTATCACCTACAATGAGCAGTTCTTC. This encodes CASSQDSPITYNEQFF.

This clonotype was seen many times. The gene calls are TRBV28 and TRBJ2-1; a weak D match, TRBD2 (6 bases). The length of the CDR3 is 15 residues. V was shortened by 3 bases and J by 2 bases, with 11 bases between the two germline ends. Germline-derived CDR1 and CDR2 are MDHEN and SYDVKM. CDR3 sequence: CASSFGGIAYNEQFF. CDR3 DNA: TGTGCCAGCAGTTTTGGGGGGATCGCCTACAATGAGCAGTTCTTC. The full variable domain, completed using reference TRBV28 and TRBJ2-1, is DVKVTQSSRYLVKRTGEKVFLECVQDMDHENMFWYRQDPGLGLRLIYFSYDVKMKEKGDIPEGYSVSREKKERFSLILESASTNQTSMYLCASSFGGIAYNEQFFGPGTRLTVL.

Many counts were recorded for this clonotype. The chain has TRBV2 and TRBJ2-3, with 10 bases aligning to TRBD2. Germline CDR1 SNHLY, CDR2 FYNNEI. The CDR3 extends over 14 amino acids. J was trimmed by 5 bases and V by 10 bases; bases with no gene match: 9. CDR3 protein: CATTLAGVGDTQYF. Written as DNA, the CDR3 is TGTGCCACCACGCTAGCGGGAGTTGGAGATACGCAGTATTTT.

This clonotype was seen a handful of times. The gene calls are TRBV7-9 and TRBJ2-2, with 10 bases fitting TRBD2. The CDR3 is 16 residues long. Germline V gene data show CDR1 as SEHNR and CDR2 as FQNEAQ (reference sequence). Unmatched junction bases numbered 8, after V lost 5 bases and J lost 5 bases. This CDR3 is CASSILGLAETGELFF. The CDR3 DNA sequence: TGTGCCAGCAGCATACTAGGACTAGCGGAAACCGGGGAGCTGTTTTTT.